The source of this T cell receptor beta chain is a study of PD-L1 blockade in urothelial cancer. Study as a whole: Previous chemotherapy exposure amounted to 0 to 3 regimens for patients. At 3 weeks after treatment start (second dose) and again at 6 weeks, blood was analyzed.

This clone has only one observation. Time point given: peripheral blood 6 weeks after treatment start. Trimming removed 0 bases at V and 4 bases at J, with 9 bases between. This CDR3 has 15 residues. Germline CDR1 and CDR2: SGHTA and FQGNSA. Every PCR got spiked synthetic TCR analog templates. Produced via immunoSEQ multiplex PCR; TCRdb's table is partial and in-frame only. The sample contains around 93,000 clones, less than 85% of which appear only once. The J gene is TRBJ1-4, the V gene TRBV7-2; D call uncertain. Sequences were derived from PBMCs, sampled around atezolizumab (anti-PD-L1) treatment. This clonotype was obtained from a man between 65 and 85 years old with urothelial cancer. CDR3 loop: CASSLAATLNEKLFF. For the CDR3, the DNA is TGTGCCAGCAGCTTAGCCGCGACACTTAATGAAAAACTGTTTTTT.